The 25 T cell receptor beta chains presented below share a single source sample, sequenced in a study of T cell changes during pregnancy in multiple sclerosis (dated by TCRdb to about 2019). The library came from the immunoSEQ multiplex PCR assay. Here the immuneACCESS table is served through TCRdb, limited to in-frame sequences with V and J called. Missing clones are a known gap in these copies; in checked studies unresolved V genes cover under half, and the rest lacks a known reason. Present in this sample are 78,000 or so clones, about 91% of which were seen just once. Of the sample, less than 3% falls within the top ten clones. This material consisted of peripheral blood, taken before pregnancy. These receptors were collected from a female donor with multiple sclerosis, enrolled in a pregnancy study.

The V and J genes are TRBV7-9 and TRBJ1-4; 9 nucleotides line up with TRBD1. The CDR3 has 15 amino acids. The germline CDR1 and CDR2 sequences are SEHNR and FQNEAQ (reference sequence). J lost 5 bases, V lost 3 bases, and 4 bases had no gene match. The CDR3 spells CASSLNRGLNEKLFF. Written as DNA, the CDR3 is TGTGCCAGCAGCTTGAACAGGGGGCTAAATGAAAAACTGTTTTTT.

J is TRBJ2-2 and V is TRBV2, with TRBD1 matching over 8 bases. V lost 3 bases and J lost 2; bases outside the gene matches: 2. The CDR3 runs 15 residues. Germline V gives CDR1 SNHLY, CDR2 FYNNEI. CDR3 DNA: TGTGCCAGCAGTGATGGACAGGGAAACACCGGGGAGCTGTTTTTT. Its translation is CASSDGQGNTGELFF. The complete variable domain, with remaining parts taken from reference TRBV2 and TRBJ2-2, reads EPEVTQTPSHQVTQMGQEVILRCVPISNHLYFYWYRQILGQKVEFLVSFYNNEISEKSEIFDDQFSVERPDGSNFTLKIRSTKLEDSAMYFCASSDGQGNTGELFFGEGSRLTVL.

This chain links TRBV7-2 with TRBJ1-5, with D possibly being TRBD1 (5 bases). From germline, CDR1 is SGHTA and CDR2 FQGNSA. Trimming stripped 2 bases from V and 7 bases from J, with 18 bases between. This CDR3 spans 16 amino acids. DNA for the CDR3: TGTGCCAGCAGCTTAATTCTCAGGGTGGATGGCCAGCCCCAGCATTTT. This sequence encodes CASSLILRVDGQPQHF.

This clone occurred a few times. V usage is TRBV19 and J usage is TRBJ2-7; 15 nucleotides agree with TRBD2. The CDR3 is 18 amino acids. Trimming removed 5 bases from V and 2 bases from J; junction bases left unmatched: 10. Germline CDR1 is LNHDA and CDR2 is SQIVND (reference sequence). The CDR3 protein is CASSLIGLAGGITYEQYF. CDR3 nucleotide sequence: TGTGCCAGTAGTTTAATTGGACTAGCGGGAGGGATAACCTACGAGCAGTACTTC.

The rearrangement links TRBV19 to TRBJ1-3; tentatively, D is TRBD1 (5 bases). Germline CDR1 LNHDA, CDR2 SQIVND (reference sequence). V was clipped by 5 bases and J by 0 bases, with 11 bases between them. This CDR3 has 15 residues. The DNA of the CDR3 is TGTGCCAGTAGTTGGGGCCTCAGCTCTGGAAACACCATATATTTT. Encoded protein: CASSWGLSSGNTIYF.

This chain links TRBV29-1 with TRBJ2-3; D not resolved. CDR3 length: 13 amino acids. CDR1 SQVTM and CDR2 ANQGSEA come from the germline V gene. V lost 2 bases and J lost 4, with 10 bases in between. CDR3 in amino acids: CSVEPSVADTQYF. CDR3 in DNA: TGCAGCGTTGAACCGAGCGTTGCAGATACGCAGTATTTT.

V and J are TRBV23-1 and TRBJ2-3; a weak D match, TRBD2 (5 bases). TRBV23-1 is an open reading frame, and its role is uncertain. The V end was cut by 1 base, the J end by 2 bases, with 13 bases between. The CDR3 is 16 amino acids. CDR3: CASSQFKRISTDTQYF. DNA of the CDR3: TGCGCCAGCAGTCAATTTAAGCGGATCTCCACAGATACGCAGTATTTT.

The chain uses TRBV6-6 and TRBJ2-7; 10 positions agree with TRBD2. CDR3 length: 15 residues. The germline V gene has CDR1 MNHNY and CDR2 SVGAGI (reference sequence). V was clipped by 4 bases and J by 2 bases; unmatched bases: 5. CDR3 nucleotides: TGTGCCAGCAGTTTGCTAGCGGGAGCCACCTACGAGCAGTACTTC. Its protein is CASSLLAGATYEQYF.

CDR3 loop: CASTPKGSAYNEQFF. The CDR3 DNA reads as TGTGCCAGCACCCCTAAGGGGTCCGCATACAATGAGCAGTTCTTC. The chain couples TRBV2 to TRBJ2-1; the D gene is possibly TRBD1 (5 bases). This CDR3 is 15 amino acids long. Germline CDR1 SNHLY, CDR2 FYNNEI. V was pared by 7 bases and J by 4 bases, with 17 bases between. Filled out from reference TRBV2 and TRBJ2-1, the complete variable domain reads EPEVTQTPSHQVTQMGQEVILRCVPISNHLYFYWYRQILGQKVEFLVSFYNNEISEKSEIFDDQFSVERPDGSNFTLKIRSTKLEDSAMYFCASTPKGSAYNEQFFGPGTRLTVL.

This sequence joins TRBV2 and TRBJ2-1; 9 bases line up with TRBD1. The V gene's germline CDR1 is SNHLY and CDR2 FYNNEI. This CDR3 region has 14 residues. J was trimmed by 9 bases and V by 7 bases; bases with no gene match: 10. The CDR3 is CASNPGQGVREQFF. CDR3 coding DNA: TGTGCCAGCAACCCGGGACAGGGAGTTCGTGAGCAGTTCTTC.

The table lists this clone with a count of one. The V call is TRBV27, the J call TRBJ2-3, with D unclear. This CDR3 comprises 14 residues. CDR1 MNHEY and CDR2 SMNVEV come from the germline V gene (reference sequence). The V gene lost 0 bases and the J gene lost 5 bases, with 9 bases spanning the gap. The CDR3, as DNA: TGTGCCAGCAGTTTATCGCGGCGTGGAGATACGCAGTATTTT. This codes for CASSLSRRGDTQYF.

V is TRBV28 and J is TRBJ2-7; TRBD1 matches at 8 bases. With 1 base clipped from V and 2 bases from J, the junction kept 13 bases outside the gene matches. There are 18 residues in the CDR3. The V gene's germline CDR1 is MDHEN and CDR2 SYDVKM. The CDR3 nucleotides are TGTGCCAGCAGTTTATTACAACGGACAGGGTTCAGGGCCTACGAGCAGTACTTC. Residues: CASSLLQRTGFRAYEQYF.

The chain joins TRBV27 to TRBJ2-1; TRBD2 agrees at 7 bases. This CDR3 spans 14 amino acids. CDR1 MNHEY and CDR2 SMNVEV come from the germline V gene (reference sequence). Unmatched junction bases numbered 8, after V lost 6 bases and J lost 6 bases. DNA of the CDR3: TGTGCCAGCAGCCTATTGGGCGGGGGCAATGAGCAGTTCTTC. It is translated as CASSLLGGGNEQFF.

The chain employs TRBV5-5 and TRBJ2-1, with a tentative D call TRBD1 (6 bases). Between the trimmed V and J ends, which lost 4 bases and 9 bases, there was a span of 14 bases. Germline CDR1 is SGHKS and CDR2 is YYEKEE (reference sequence). CDR3 size: 13 residues. The CDR3 sequence is CASSRPGVGEQFF. CDR3 in DNA: TGTGCCAGCAGCAGGCCAGGGGTCGGTGAGCAGTTCTTC.

The genes are TRBV9 and TRBJ2-1, with unresolved D. Germline CDR1 SGDLS, CDR2 YYNGEE. V lost 4 bases and J lost 0, with 11 bases in between. The CDR3 sequence is 15 residues long. The CDR3 region is CASSPTASSYNEQFF. The DNA for the CDR3 is TGTGCCAGCAGCCCGACGGCTAGCTCCTACAATGAGCAGTTCTTC.

This rearrangement joins TRBV28 to TRBJ1-3; no clear D gene. Germline values: CDR1 MDHEN, CDR2 SYDVKM. The CDR3 has 17 residues. With 6 bases removed from V and 0 bases from J, the gap between germline ends came to 18 bases. The CDR3 spells CASSSTGLPSSGNTIYF. CDR3 sequence (DNA): TGTGCCAGCAGCTCTACCGGACTGCCTTCCTCTGGAAACACCATATATTTT.

V usage is TRBV30 and J usage is TRBJ2-3, with 7 bases lining up with TRBD1. Per the germline V gene, CDR1 is GTSNPN and CDR2 is SVGIG (reference sequence). The J segment lost 5 bases and the V segment lost 8 bases, leaving 13 bases of the junction unmatched. The CDR3 is 14 residues long. For the CDR3, the DNA is TGTGCCGGCACCCTACAGGGGCGCGTAGATACGCAGTATTTT. Translation: CAGTLQGRVDTQYF.

The gene calls are TRBV5-8 and TRBJ2-7, with 11 positions matching TRBD2. The CDR3 spans 19 residues. CDR1 and CDR2 from the germline V gene are SGHTS and YDEGEE. Trimming took 2 bases from V and 8 from J; bases not matched to a gene: 21. The CDR3: CASSFPWGSGRATLYQQYF. The CDR3 region has the DNA TGTGCCAGCAGCTTCCCATGGGGTAGCGGGAGGGCCACTCTATATCAGCAGTACTTC.

This rearrangement joins TRBV4-1 to TRBJ2-1, with 7 bases identical to TRBD2. CDR3 size: 14 residues. Trimming took 3 bases from V and 9 from J; bases not matched to a gene: 8. The germline gives CDR1 MGHRA, CDR2 YSYEKL. The CDR3 DNA follows: TGCGCCAGCAGCCACGGGGGAGGGCCGGGTGAGCAGTTCTTC. Protein sequence: CASSHGGGPGEQFF.

The gene calls are TRBV28 and TRBJ2-7, with 10 bases lining up with TRBD2. Germline CDR1 MDHEN, CDR2 SYDVKM. V dropped 8 bases and J dropped 2; count of bases not matched to a gene: 9. This CDR3 contains 15 residues. The DNA for the CDR3 is TGTGCCAGCGGCCGACCTAGCGGGGGTACCTACGAGCAGTACTTC. Amino acid sequence: CASGRPSGGTYEQYF. Based on the CDR3 plus reference TRBV28 and TRBJ2-7, the full variable domain is DVKVTQSSRYLVKRTGEKVFLECVQDMDHENMFWYRQDPGLGLRLIYFSYDVKMKEKGDIPEGYSVSREKKERFSLILESASTNQTSMYLCASGRPSGGTYEQYFGPGTRLTVT.

The chain is built from TRBV9 and TRBJ2-3; D perhaps matches TRBD2 (6 bases). Germline CDR1 reads SGDLS; CDR2 reads YYNGEE. Trimming stripped 7 bases from V and 8 bases from J, with 8 bases between. The CDR3 sequence is 10 residues long. The CDR3 DNA reads TGTGCCAGCGGGGGACTTACGCAGTATTTT. It yields the protein CASGGLTQYF.

The V gene is TRBV6-5, the J gene TRBJ1-2; tentatively, D is TRBD1 (6 bases). CDR3 length: 15 amino acids. V lost 7 bases and J 2 bases, leaving 17 bases between the germline ends. The germline CDR1 and CDR2 sequences are MNHEY and SVGAGI. CDR3 protein: CASTSNRVPNYGYTF. CDR3 in DNA: TGTGCCAGCACTAGCAACAGGGTCCCCAACTATGGCTACACCTTC.

The chain carries TRBV29-1 and TRBJ1-5; 8 bases are a match to TRBD1. CDR1 SQVTM and CDR2 ANQGSEA come from the germline V gene. Trimming removed 6 bases from V and 0 bases from J; junction bases left unmatched: 4. This CDR3 contains 14 residues. This CDR3 reads CSVGTGFSNQPQHF. The CDR3 nucleotides read TGCAGCGTAGGGACAGGTTTTAGCAATCAGCCCCAGCATTTT.

V is TRBV5-1 and J is TRBJ1-1; no reliable D call. The germline gives CDR1 SGHRS, CDR2 YFSETQ. The V and J ends lost 0 bases and 5 bases respectively, with 11 bases between them. The CDR3 is 14 amino acids. The DNA for the CDR3 is TGCGCCAGCAGCTTGGCCGGGTTTACGACTGAAGCTTTCTTT. This codes for CASSLAGFTTEAFF.

The rearrangement joins TRBV28 to TRBJ2-3; 8 nucleotides agree with TRBD1. This CDR3 is 15 amino acids long. The germline V gene encodes CDR1 MDHEN and CDR2 SYDVKM. Trimming at V came to 3 bases and at J to 3 bases, leaving 5 bases not matched to a gene. The CDR3 DNA reads as TGTGCCAGCAGTTTCGGACAGGGTGGTACAGATACGCAGTATTTT. Translated, it gives CASSFGQGGTDTQYF. Drawing the rest from reference TRBV28 and TRBJ2-3, the complete variable domain is DVKVTQSSRYLVKRTGEKVFLECVQDMDHENMFWYRQDPGLGLRLIYFSYDVKMKEKGDIPEGYSVSREKKERFSLILESASTNQTSMYLCASSFGQGGTDTQYFGPGTRLTVL.